Ten or more counts support the clone carrying this TCR beta chain. Its antigen is undetermined. The read comes to an end 3 residues before the CDR3 does, leaving the germline J gene to fill in the end. Generated by immunoSEQ multiplex PCR, the TCRdb table keeps only in-frame clones and is missing some. The sample gives roughly 42,000 clones, none seen only once, and the top ten clones hold over 2%. The data originate from a study of T cell clonality in common variable immunodeficiency. Points from the study as a whole: Authors noted CVID clonality's cause needs subpopulation repertoire sequencing. CVID patient heterogeneity limited repertoire-clinical complication correlations. Shared TCRbeta clones were fewer between CVID subjects than controls.

The germline CDR1 and CDR2 sequences are SQVTM and ANQGSEA. This CDR3 has 13 residues. V was trimmed by 6 bases and J by 5 bases, leaving 16 bases between them. Blood samples were heparinized, roughly 5 to 8.5 ml per donor. This TCR was sampled from a person aged 18 to 75 in good health. The rearrangement joins TRBV29-1 to TRBJ1-1, with a tentative D call TRBD1 (6 bases). Sequenced sample: peripheral blood mononuclear cells. Incomplete CDR3 DNA: TGCAGCGTGTCCACAGGGATGGGGACTGAA. Protein product: CSVSTGMGTE. The CDR3 in its entirety is CSVSTGMGTEAFF.